This T cell receptor beta chain was retrieved from a study of T cells in tumors after PD-1 blockade. Overall study context: A subset received ongoing vismodegib 150 mg daily alongside anti-PD-1 therapy.

A word on this clone: Its antigen remains unidentified.

Germline CDR1 and CDR2: SGHRS and YFSETQ. The length of the CDR3 is 15 residues. V was pared by 0 bases and J by 7 bases, with 10 bases of the junction left unmatched. Points from the study as a whole: About 41% of tumor TCR clonotypes were also found in blood.

Assay used: immunoSEQ multiplex PCR; TCRdb lists only in-frame clones, some missing. Among approximately 60,000 clones listed, about 80% were seen once. The origin of this receptor is a human donor with basal cell carcinoma. The starting material was PBMCs, obtained before anti-PD-1 treatment. V usage is TRBV5-1 and J usage is TRBJ2-7, with 7 bases fitting TRBD1. CDR3 sequence reads: CASSLDAQGIEEQYF. The CDR3 DNA sequence: TGCGCCAGCAGCTTGGACGCACAGGGGATTGAAGAGCAGTACTTC.